A single sample gave rise to the 26 T cell receptor beta chains below, sequenced in a study of T cells after posttransplantation cyclophosphamide. TCRdb's copy holds only in-frame clones and misses some; the assay was immunoSEQ multiplex PCR. The data hold 21,000 or so clones, with about 86% observed a single time. Methotrexate plus calcineurin inhibitor accompanied controls' myeloablative marrow transplants; sampling was 1 year later. This material consisted of PBMCs, taken 362 days after allogeneic stem cell transplant with calcineurin inhibitor and methotrexate. Receptors were obtained from a female patient between 25 and 45 years old who received an allogeneic stem cell transplant from an unrelated donor, was CMV-positive, and had acute and chronic GVHD. The graft donor may have contributed some T cells.

The chain's CDR3 is CASSPLSTDTQYF. DNA of the CDR3: TGTGCCAGCAGCCCCCTCAGCACAGATACGCAGTATTTT. This chain joins TRBV7-9 and TRBJ2-3, with D hard to call. Trimming shortened V by 5 bases and J by 0 bases, and 6 bases separated the two germline ends. The CDR3 totals 13 residues. Germline V gene sequence: CDR1 SEHNR, CDR2 FQNEAQ (reference sequence).

This clone was seen once. The chain has TRBV28 and TRBJ2-7, with TRBD1 as a possible D gene (6 bases). V gave up 4 bases and J gave up 3 bases, with 19 bases separating them. Germline CDR1 is MDHEN and CDR2 is SYDVKM. The CDR3 sequence is 16 residues long. The CDR3 coding sequence is TGTGCCAGCAGTTCCGGGACACCTTTGGGGCTCTACGAGCAGTACTTC. Its translation is CASSSGTPLGLYEQYF.

In its sample, this clone was seen once. The V and J genes are TRBV2 and TRBJ2-7, with 8 bases matching TRBD2. The V segment lost 8 bases and the J segment 3 bases; nucleotides outside the gene matches: 12. Germline-derived CDR1 and CDR2 are SNHLY and FYNNEI. This CDR3 has 15 residues. CDR3 in amino acids: CASSDRVAGYYEQYF. The CDR3 nucleotides are TGTGCCAGCTCAGATAGGGTAGCGGGGTACTACGAGCAGTACTTC.

This chain joins TRBV10-3 and TRBJ2-7; 7 bases fit TRBD1. Trimming took 5 bases from V and 0 from J; bases not matched to a gene: 1. The CDR3 is made up of 13 amino acids. Germline assignment: CDR1 ENHRY and CDR2 SYGVKD. The CDR3 nucleotides read TGTGCCATCAGTCAGGGGGACTCCTACGAGCAGTACTTC. It is translated as CAISQGDSYEQYF.

The rearrangement joins TRBV7-2 to TRBJ2-7; D is undetermined. CDR3 size: 13 residues. Trimming cost V 4 bases and J 3 bases, with 10 bases left between them. The germline V gene has CDR1 SGHTA and CDR2 FQGNSA. The CDR3 bases are TGTGCCAGCAGCTCAGAACGTTTCTACGAGCAGTACTTC. Translation: CASSSERFYEQYF.

The rearrangement joins TRBV28 to TRBJ1-4; 8 positions agree with TRBD1. The CDR3 contains 14 residues. Per germline, CDR1 MDHEN and CDR2 SYDVKM. Trimming at V came to 6 bases and at J to 8 bases, leaving 8 bases not matched to a gene. The CDR3 region is CASSLQGVEEKLFF. As DNA, the CDR3 is TGTGCCAGCAGCCTACAGGGGGTGGAAGAAAAACTGTTTTTT.

The gene calls are TRBV5-4 and TRBJ1-1; D uncertain. The CDR3 is made up of 14 amino acids. Germline V gene lookup returns CDR1 SGHNT and CDR2 YYREEE (reference sequence). The V and J ends lost 2 bases and 0 bases respectively, with 8 bases between them. In DNA, the CDR3 is TGTGCCAGCAGCTTTACGCCGGTGAACACTGAAGCTTTCTTT. Translated, it gives CASSFTPVNTEAFF. Looking up the rest from reference TRBV5-4 and TRBJ1-1 gives the full variable domain: ETGVTQSPTHLIKTRGQQVTLRCSSQSGHNTVSWYQQALGQGPQFIFQYYREEENGRGNFPPRFSGLQFPNYSSELNVNALELDDSALYLCASSFTPVNTEAFFGQGTRLTVV.

The V call is TRBV5-1, the J call TRBJ2-7; a possible D gene is TRBD1 (6 bases). With 5 bases removed from V and 1 base from J, the gap between germline ends came to 10 bases. CDR1 and CDR2 (germline): SGHRS, YFSETQ. This CDR3 has 13 amino acids. The CDR3 spells CASRGDISYEQYF. The CDR3 DNA sequence: TGCGCCAGCAGGGGGGACATATCCTACGAGCAGTACTTC.

This chain uses TRBV6-6 with TRBJ1-2; weak D call: TRBD1 (6 bases). The length of the CDR3 is 14 residues. The germline gives CDR1 MNHNY, CDR2 SVGAGI (reference sequence). The V end lost 8 bases, the J end lost 0 bases, and 13 bases lay between the germline ends. CDR3 nucleotide sequence: TGTGCCAGCGGGAGGGGGGCGCCTAACTATGGCTACACCTTC. Protein sequence: CASGRGAPNYGYTF.

The genes are TRBV6-5 and TRBJ2-7, with 11 bases identical to TRBD2. The CDR3 spans 12 residues. Germline V gene sequence: CDR1 MNHEY, CDR2 SVGAGI. V trimming: 5 bases; J trimming: 6 bases; junction bases outside the gene matches: 0. CDR3 amino acids: CASSLAGGEQYF. In DNA form, the CDR3 reads TGTGCCAGCAGTCTAGCGGGGGGCGAGCAGTACTTC.

This chain uses TRBV7-9 with TRBJ2-2; TRBD2 matches 10 bases. Per the germline V gene, CDR1 is SEHNR and CDR2 is FQNEAQ (reference sequence). The trim removed 6 bases at V and 0 bases at J, leaving 1 base unmatched. This CDR3 spans 15 amino acids. CDR3 in amino acids: CASRGLAANTGELFF. CDR3 bases: TGTGCCAGCAGAGGACTAGCGGCGAACACCGGGGAGCTGTTTTTT.

The rearrangement links TRBV10-1 to TRBJ1-1, with no clear D. Trimming removed 5 bases from V and 1 base from J, with 8 bases in between. The CDR3 loop spans 13 amino acids. Germline V lookup: CDR1 WNHNN, CDR2 SYGVQD (reference sequence). CDR3 DNA: TGCGCCAGCAGTTTCACAGAGAACACTGAAGCTTTCTTT. As protein: CASSFTENTEAFF.

V and J are TRBV19 and TRBJ2-1; maybe TRBD1 (6 bases). This CDR3 is built from 12 residues. From germline, CDR1 is LNHDA and CDR2 SQIVND (reference sequence). V was pared by 5 bases and J by 10 bases, with 12 bases between. CDR3 nucleotides: TGTGCCAGTAGTCACCCCGGACAGGAGCAGTTCTTC. This sequence encodes CASSHPGQEQFF.

This sequence joins TRBV7-2 and TRBJ2-1, with 10 nucleotides matching TRBD2. The junction had 17 bases not matched to a gene; V was cut back by 8 bases and J by 10 bases. The CDR3 is 16 amino acids. In germline, CDR1 is SGHTA, CDR2 FQGNSA. The CDR3 reads CASQRRTSGGEVEQFF. The CDR3 nucleotides read TGTGCCAGCCAGAGGCGGACTAGCGGAGGTGAAGTCGAGCAGTTCTTC.

The chain uses TRBV10-2 and TRBJ2-7; TRBD2 agrees at 7 bases. There are 16 residues in the CDR3. After removal of 5 bases from V and 7 bases from J, the junction contained 17 bases not matched to a gene. Germline V gene sequence: CDR1 WSHSY, CDR2 SAAADI. As DNA, the CDR3 is TGCGCCAGCAGTTTAAGTTTTGGACGGGACTACGTGGAGCAGTACTTC. Protein sequence: CASSLSFGRDYVEQYF.

The chain is built from TRBV28 and TRBJ2-7, with TRBD2 identical over 8 bases. Germline CDR1 is MDHEN and CDR2 is SYDVKM. V trimming: 4 bases; J trimming: 4 bases; junction bases outside the gene matches: 12. This CDR3 comprises 16 residues. The chain's CDR3 is CASSSPGERGQYEQYF. In DNA form, the CDR3 reads TGTGCCAGCAGTTCCCCGGGGGAGCGGGGGCAATACGAGCAGTACTTC.

The chain carries TRBV2 and TRBJ2-3; no definite D call. V lost 5 bases and J lost 0, with 9 bases in between. Germline CDR1 and CDR2: SNHLY and FYNNEI. CDR3 length: 14 amino acids. CDR3 loop: CASSSSRSTDTQYF. CDR3 DNA: TGTGCCAGCAGTAGTAGCCGTAGCACAGATACGCAGTATTTT.

The chain recombines TRBV27 with TRBJ2-3; 9 bases are shared with TRBD1. CDR1 and CDR2 from the germline V gene are MNHEY and SMNVEV (reference sequence). After removal of 1 base from V and 1 base from J, the junction contained 9 bases not matched to a gene. This CDR3 has 18 amino acids. The CDR3 bases are TGTGCCAGCAGTTTATACCCTCGACAGGGGGTGGGCACAGATACGCAGTATTTT. This encodes CASSLYPRQGVGTDTQYF.

This chain uses TRBV4-3 with TRBJ2-7; TRBD2 aligns across 10 bases. The germline V gene has CDR1 LGHNA and CDR2 YSLEER. Trimming took 0 bases from V and 4 from J; bases not matched to a gene: 6. This CDR3 has 16 amino acids. This CDR3 is CASSQESLAGVYEQYF. Written as DNA, the CDR3 is TGCGCCAGCAGCCAAGAAAGTCTAGCGGGAGTATACGAGCAGTACTTC.

This chain joins TRBV27 and TRBJ2-1; a weak D match, TRBD2 (7 bases). Trimming took 10 bases from V and 0 from J, leaving 13 bases between them. Per germline, CDR1 MNHEY and CDR2 SMNVEV (reference sequence). The CDR3 has 14 residues. CDR3 bases: TGTGCCACCGGGGGCGGGAGCTCCTACAATGAGCAGTTCTTC. Translation gives CATGGGSSYNEQFF.

The table lists this clone with a count of one. V is TRBV6-5 and J is TRBJ1-2, with a weak D call TRBD1 (5 bases). V was cut by 8 bases and J by 4 bases, with 20 bases left in between. This CDR3 region has 15 residues. The germline CDR1 and CDR2 sequences are MNHEY and SVGAGI. CDR3 in DNA: TGTGCCAGCGCTCCCCCCGACAGACCAATCTATGGCTACACCTTC. It codes for CASAPPDRPIYGYTF.

The sample holds a few counts of this clone. This sample includes further DNA sequences coding for the same CDR3. This chain links TRBV25-1 with TRBJ2-7; D might be TRBD1 (5 bases). Per the germline V gene, CDR1 is MGHDK and CDR2 is SYGVNS. V lost 7 bases to trimming and J lost 3 bases, with 10 bases between them. CDR3 length: 12 residues. In nucleotides, the CDR3 is TGTGCCAGCACCCAGGGCCTCTACGAGCAGTACTTC. It yields the protein CASTQGLYEQYF.

Comment on this clone: The junction and the germline gene differ at one end; a read error may be behind it. Different DNA sequences within this sample yield the same CDR3. The rearrangement joins TRBV6-1 to TRBJ1-4; 9 nucleotides align to TRBD1. The CDR3 sequence is 15 residues long. Per germline, CDR1 MNHNS and CDR2 SASEGT. The CDR3 bases are TGTGCCAGCGACACAGGGGGCGCCTCTAATGAAAAACTGTTTTTC. It translates to CASDTGGASNEKLFF.

Here the CDR3 reads CASSRQTRLVEGEAFF. The CDR3 DNA is TGCGCCAGCAGCCGACAGACACGACTCGTGGAAGGTGAAGCTTTCTTT. The chain recombines TRBV5-1 with TRBJ1-1; possible D gene TRBD1, 5 bases. The CDR3 loop spans 16 amino acids. The germline V and J ends were trimmed by 4 bases and 7 bases, with 23 bases remaining between them. In germline, CDR1 is SGHRS, CDR2 YFSETQ.

V gene TRBV11-2 combines with J gene TRBJ2-4; 9 bases match TRBD1. After removal of 5 bases from V and 8 bases from J, the junction contained 10 bases not matched to a gene. The V gene's germline CDR1 is SGHAT and CDR2 FQNNGV. This CDR3 contains 15 residues. CDR3 DNA: TGTGCCAGCAGCATCACAGGGGGCTATGGGGACATTCAGTACTTC. It is translated as CASSITGGYGDIQYF.

V usage is TRBV30 and J usage is TRBJ2-1, with a possible D match to TRBD2 (6 bases). The CDR3 consists of 12 residues. CDR1 and CDR2 from the germline V gene are GTSNPN and SVGIG (reference sequence). V shed 6 bases and J shed 10 bases, with 16 bases lying between them. The CDR3 region is CACGRPSTEQFF. DNA for the CDR3: TGTGCCTGCGGGAGACCCAGCACCGAGCAGTTCTTC.